The 30 T cell receptor beta chains given below trace back to one sample, sequenced in a study of cytomegalovirus exposure and HLA in healthy donors. PCR amplification relied on 60 Vbeta primers (plus 13 Jbeta primers). Repertoires were generated with immunoSEQ multiplex PCR, while TCRdb's copy carries only in-frame clones and drops some. The table has some 160,000 clones, more than 65% seen once. The material sequenced was PBMCs. The receptors shown here come from a man in his fifties or sixties in good health and CMV-seropositive.

This clone has just a few counts. The chain has TRBV18 and TRBJ1-5; 9 nucleotides match TRBD1. Germline V gives CDR1 KGHSH, CDR2 LQKENI. CDR3 length equals 15 residues. The V and J ends lost 3 bases and 9 bases, in that order; junction bases with no gene match: 9. CDR3 protein: CASSPDGQGRTPQHF. The CDR3 bases are TGTGCCAGCTCACCGGACGGACAGGGGCGGACGCCCCAGCATTTT.

V usage is TRBV9 and J usage is TRBJ2-5; TRBD2 matches at 13 bases. Trimming cost V 0 bases and J 4 bases; bases outside gene matches: 9. This CDR3 has 18 amino acids. From germline, CDR1 is SGDLS and CDR2 YYNGEE. CDR3 in amino acids: CASSVGRTSGSISETQYF. As DNA, the CDR3 is TGTGCCAGCAGCGTAGGGAGGACTAGCGGGAGTATTTCAGAGACCCAGTACTTC. Full variable domain (outside the CDR3, taken from reference TRBV9 and TRBJ2-5): DSGVTQTPKHLITATGQRVTLRCSPRSGDLSVYWYQQSLDQGLQFLIQYYNGEERAKGNILERFSAQQFPDLHSELNLSSLELGDSALYFCASSVGRTSGSISETQYFGPGTRLLVL.

The rearrangement joins TRBV6-1 to TRBJ2-2; D perhaps matches TRBD2 (7 bases). The CDR3 runs 14 residues. The germline V gene has CDR1 MNHNS and CDR2 SASEGT. V was cut by 8 bases and J by 4 bases, with 14 bases left in between. DNA for the CDR3: TGTGCCAGCCGGAGGGGAGGGGGCACCGGGGAGCTGTTTTTT. Its protein is CASRRGGGTGELFF.

The V and J genes are TRBV19 and TRBJ1-5; D is perhaps TRBD1 (6 bases). The V gene's germline CDR1 is LNHDA and CDR2 SQIVND (reference sequence). Trimming stripped 5 bases from V and 4 bases from J, with 18 bases between. The CDR3 spans 16 residues. For the CDR3, the DNA is TGTGCCAGTAGTTGGGTGGTCAGGGGTTTAAATCAGCCCCAGCATTTT. Translation: CASSWVVRGLNQPQHF.

V is TRBV15 and J is TRBJ2-5; D is undetermined. The CDR3 covers 13 residues. Trimming removed 3 bases at V and 4 bases at J, with 9 bases between. Per germline, CDR1 LNHNV and CDR2 YYDKDF (reference sequence). For the CDR3, the DNA is TGTGCCACCAGCAGCGGCCGAGGAGAGACCCAGTACTTC. Amino acid sequence: CATSSGRGETQYF.

The CDR3 sequence is CASTLRWDRGENQPQHF. The CDR3 bases are TGTGCCAGTACCCTACGGTGGGACAGGGGTGAGAATCAGCCCCAGCATTTT. V and J are TRBV19 and TRBJ1-5; 10 nucleotides line up with TRBD1. This CDR3 is built from 17 residues. The V gene end was trimmed by 7 bases and the J gene end by 4 bases; junction bases not matched to a gene: 13. In germline, CDR1 is LNHDA, CDR2 SQIVND (reference sequence). Supplemented by reference TRBV19 and TRBJ1-5, the full variable domain reads DGGITQSPKYLFRKEGQNVTLSCEQNLNHDAMYWYRQDPGQGLRLIYYSQIVNDFQKGDIAEGYSVSREKKESFPLTVTSAQKNPTAFYLCASTLRWDRGENQPQHFGDGTRLSIL.

This chain links TRBV2 with TRBJ2-2; weak D call: TRBD2 (6 bases). Trimming took off 8 bases at V and 6 bases at J, with 16 bases between the two ends. The germline gives CDR1 SNHLY, CDR2 FYNNEI. The CDR3 runs to 14 residues. This chain's CDR3 is CASGGRVPSGELFF. The DNA for the CDR3 is TGTGCCAGCGGAGGGCGGGTTCCGTCCGGGGAGCTGTTTTTT.

This clone was counted only a few times. This chain uses TRBV19 with TRBJ2-7; no clear D gene. The V end lost 3 bases, the J end lost 11 bases, and 14 bases lay between the germline ends. Germline V CDR1 and CDR2: LNHDA, SQIVND (reference sequence). The CDR3 loop spans 12 amino acids. CDR3 DNA: TGTGCCAGTAGTATTCGCGGTGGTTTAAAGTACTTC. It is translated as CASSIRGGLKYF.

This clone was counted only a few times. This rearrangement joins TRBV27 to TRBJ1-2; 7 nucleotides agree with TRBD1. The CDR3 loop spans 15 amino acids. Germline values: CDR1 MNHEY, CDR2 SMNVEV (reference sequence). V lost 5 bases to trimming and J lost 2 bases; unmatched junction nucleotides: 8. The CDR3 bases are TGTGCCAGCAGTCCTGACAGGGCTCAAAACTATGGCTACACCTTC. This translates into CASSPDRAQNYGYTF.

This clone has a single count. The V gene is TRBV27, the J gene TRBJ1-1, with unresolved D. Germline V lookup: CDR1 MNHEY, CDR2 SMNVEV (reference sequence). The CDR3 is 11 amino acids. The ends were cut back, 8 bases at V and 5 bases at J, with 9 bases in the middle. The CDR3 reads CASSRGTEAFF. The CDR3 DNA reads TGTGCCAGCTCCCGGGGAACTGAAGCTTTCTTT.

This chain connects TRBV6-6 to TRBJ2-7; D is ambiguous. Germline CDR1 and CDR2: MNHNY and SVGAGI (reference sequence). This CDR3 is 12 amino acids long. Between the trimmed V and J ends, which lost 6 bases and 3 bases, there was a span of 9 bases. The CDR3 DNA follows: TGTGCCAGCAGCAACGGGTTCTACGAGCAGTACTTC. Translated, it gives CASSNGFYEQYF.

This chain connects TRBV27 to TRBJ2-7, with TRBD2 as a possible D gene (7 bases). The CDR3 covers 13 residues. Germline values: CDR1 MNHEY, CDR2 SMNVEV (reference sequence). Trimming took off 8 bases at V and 3 bases at J, with 14 bases between the two ends. The CDR3: CASQRGGGYEQYF. In DNA, the CDR3 is TGTGCCAGCCAGAGGGGGGGTGGCTACGAGCAGTACTTC.

The V call is TRBV2, the J call TRBJ2-7; D call uncertain. CDR1 is SNHLY, CDR2 FYNNEI, per germline. Trimming shortened V by 7 bases and J by 3 bases, and 10 bases separated the two germline ends. CDR3 size: 12 residues. This CDR3 reads CASTHGGYEQYF. The CDR3 DNA follows: TGTGCCAGCACTCACGGCGGCTACGAGCAGTACTTC.

This clone was picked up one time. A read error may account for a junction end that differs from germline. CDR3 region: CASTPTGLKTEAFF. The CDR3 DNA reads TGCGCCAGCACCCCGACAGGGTTGAAGACTGAAGCTTTCTTT. The chain joins TRBV5-1 to TRBJ1-1, with TRBD1 identical over 7 bases. The CDR3 has 14 amino acids. The germline gives CDR1 SGHRS, CDR2 YFSETQ.

Sample share makes this clone medium-sized. Other DNA sequences from this sample encode an identical CDR3 as well. The chain combines TRBV7-8 with TRBJ2-1, with D tentatively TRBD2 (6 bases). Trimming pared 1 base from V and 5 bases from J, leaving 9 bases between. This CDR3 comprises 14 residues. Germline V CDR1 and CDR2: SGHVS, FQNEAQ. This CDR3 reads CASSLVGLHNEQFF. As DNA, the CDR3 is TGTGCCAGCAGCTTAGTGGGACTCCACAATGAGCAGTTCTTC.

The chain carries TRBV7-9 and TRBJ2-5, with D possibly TRBD2 on 5 matching bases. The CDR3 consists of 13 residues. V was cut by 4 bases and J by 9 bases, with 15 bases left in between. Germline V gene sequence: CDR1 SEHNR, CDR2 FQNEAQ (reference sequence). CDR3 sequence reads: CASSSTPEEAQYF. CDR3 in DNA: TGTGCCAGCAGCTCAACGCCAGAGGAGGCCCAGTACTTC.

The V gene is TRBV29-1, the J gene TRBJ2-3; maybe TRBD1 (6 bases). Germline V lookup: CDR1 SQVTM, CDR2 ANQGSEA. This CDR3 is built from 16 residues. Trimming left V 3 bases short and J 3 bases short, with 19 bases between. The CDR3 DNA is TGCAGCGTTGACTCCGCCCGACAGGTTTTGACAGATACGCAGTATTTT. Residues: CSVDSARQVLTDTQYF.

The J gene is TRBJ1-1, the V gene TRBV27; 10 nucleotides line up with TRBD1. The CDR3 runs 15 residues. The V and J ends lost 8 bases and 1 base, in that order; junction bases with no gene match: 7. Per the germline V gene, CDR1 is MNHEY and CDR2 is SMNVEV (reference sequence). CDR3 nucleotides: TGTGCCAGCGTGGACAGGGGGGGTTCGAACACTGAAGCTTTCTTT. It translates to CASVDRGGSNTEAFF.

The V and J genes are TRBV7-2 and TRBJ2-3, with 7 bases fitting TRBD2. In germline, CDR1 is SGHTA, CDR2 FQGNSA. With 1 base clipped from V and 2 bases from J, the junction kept 6 bases outside the gene matches. The CDR3 has 16 residues. The CDR3 DNA is TGTGCCAGCAGCTTAGTCCAGCGGGGCCTCACAGATACGCAGTATTTT. This sequence encodes CASSLVQRGLTDTQYF.

The chain couples TRBV9 to TRBJ1-3; 8 positions agree with TRBD1. CDR3 length: 17 amino acids. CDR1 is SGDLS, CDR2 YYNGEE, per germline. Trimming cost V 0 bases and J 0 bases; bases outside gene matches: 5. This CDR3 is CASSVDPTGGSGNTIYF. CDR3 bases: TGTGCCAGCAGCGTAGACCCTACAGGGGGCTCTGGAAACACCATATATTTT.

This chain links TRBV5-4 with TRBJ2-2; 10 nucleotides line up with TRBD2. V trimming: 4 bases; J trimming: 8 bases; junction bases outside the gene matches: 14. The CDR3 contains 17 residues. Germline V gene lookup returns CDR1 SGHNT and CDR2 YYREEE (reference sequence). As DNA, the CDR3 is TGTGCCAGCAGCGGACCAAGCGGGAGGGCCCGCGGAGGGGAGCTGTTTTTT. Translation: CASSGPSGRARGGELFF.

In this sample, this clone turned up once. This sequence joins TRBV2 and TRBJ1-1, with 7 bases aligning to TRBD1. The CDR3 runs to 14 residues. Germline CDR1 and CDR2: SNHLY and FYNNEI. J gave up 2 bases and V 5 bases, and 5 bases lay outside the gene matches. CDR3: CASSPGQVNTEAFF. The CDR3 nucleotides read TGTGCCAGCAGTCCCGGACAGGTTAACACTGAAGCTTTCTTT. The full variable domain, completed using reference TRBV2 and TRBJ1-1, is EPEVTQTPSHQVTQMGQEVILRCVPISNHLYFYWYRQILGQKVEFLVSFYNNEISEKSEIFDDQFSVERPDGSNFTLKIRSTKLEDSAMYFCASSPGQVNTEAFFGQGTRLTVV.

The gene calls are TRBV11-2 and TRBJ2-7, with 14 positions matching TRBD2. The end of the DNA fits TRBJ2-5 better, so the J call may be wrong. The CDR3 sequence is 18 residues long. Looked up from germline, CDR1 is SGHAT and CDR2 is FQNNGV. CDR3 sequence reads: CASSLVGGTSGGRETQYF. CDR3 in DNA: TGTGCCAGCAGCTTAGTAGGGGGGACTAGCGGGGGCCGGGAGACCCAGTACTTC.

The V and J genes are TRBV29-1 and TRBJ2-1; 13 bases are a match to TRBD2. Losses at the gene ends were 4 bases for V and 2 bases for J; bases not matched to a gene: 2. The CDR3 runs to 15 residues. Germline CDR1 reads SQVTM; CDR2 reads ANQGSEA. CDR3 amino acids: CSVAGTSGTYNEQFF. In DNA form, the CDR3 reads TGCAGCGTTGCCGGGACTAGCGGGACCTACAATGAGCAGTTCTTC.

The V gene is TRBV18, the J gene TRBJ2-7; D is perhaps TRBD1 (6 bases). Germline CDR1 reads KGHSH; CDR2 reads LQKENI. The CDR3 consists of 13 residues. With 3 bases removed from V and 6 bases from J, the gap between germline ends came to 12 bases. CDR3 bases: TGTGCCAGCTCACCCAGGGGCCCCTCCGAGCAGTACGTC. Its translation is CASSPRGPSEQYV.

The chain is built from TRBV27 and TRBJ2-1; 8 bases are a match to TRBD1. V was pared by 3 bases and J by 6 bases, with 10 bases of the junction left unmatched. This CDR3 has 16 residues. Germline loops: CDR1 MNHEY, CDR2 SMNVEV (reference sequence). In DNA form, the CDR3 reads TGTGCCAGCAGTTTCCCCGACAGGGGATATATCAATGAGCAGTTCTTC. Translation gives CASSFPDRGYINEQFF.

The V call is TRBV10-3, the J call TRBJ1-6, with D possibly TRBD1 on 5 matching bases. The CDR3 extends over 14 amino acids. Looked up from germline, CDR1 is ENHRY and CDR2 is SYGVKD. V was shortened by 3 bases and J by 10 bases, with 13 bases between the two germline ends. The CDR3 loop reads CAISERGKGSPLHF. CDR3 DNA: TGTGCCATCAGTGAACGGGGGAAGGGATCACCCCTCCACTTT.

V and J are TRBV5-1 and TRBJ2-7, with D possibly matching TRBD1 (6 bases). Looked up from germline, CDR1 is SGHRS and CDR2 is YFSETQ. CDR3 length: 15 residues. V was pared by 2 bases and J by 2 bases, with 14 bases between. The DNA for the CDR3 is TGCGCCAGCAGCTTCTCCGGGACACAGACCTACGAGCAGTACGTC. Its protein is CASSFSGTQTYEQYV.

V and J are TRBV6-5 and TRBJ1-1, with TRBD1 matching 8 bases. The CDR3 sequence is 15 residues long. V shed 5 bases and J 2 bases; nucleotides not matched to a gene: 7. CDR1 is MNHEY and CDR2 is SVGAGI in the germline V gene. CDR3 loop: CASSGTGQANTEAFF. CDR3 coding DNA: TGTGCCAGCAGTGGAACGGGACAGGCTAACACTGAAGCTTTCTTT.

The chain combines TRBV6-4 with TRBJ2-3; D ambiguous. Germline-derived CDR1 and CDR2 are MRHNA and SNTAGT. This CDR3 contains 15 residues. Trimming cost V 2 bases and J 1 base, with 10 bases left between them. The CDR3 DNA sequence: TGTGCCAGCAGTGACGGCTTTTCAGGCACAGATACGCAGTATTTT. Its protein product is CASSDGFSGTDTQYF.